A selection of T cell receptor beta chains follows, all from one sample in a study of T cell changes during pregnancy in multiple sclerosis. TCRdb keeps only in-frame clones here, not all; method: immunoSEQ multiplex PCR. The table lists 40,000 to 55,000 clones, 85% to 95% of them singletons. Sequences were derived from CD4+ T cells from peripheral blood mononuclear cells, sampled before pregnancy. These receptors all stem from a female donor with multiple sclerosis, enrolled in a pregnancy study. Both conserved end residues are part of each CDR3. Fields, in order: clone size, D gene, V gene, J gene, CDR3 DNA, CDR3 protein. A D gene is named only where the DNA matches it firmly. Expanded clones get a size class; other rows say once, few or many, or leave the size out.

NA,NA,TRBV19,TRBJ2-2,TGTGCCAGTAGTATAGGCAGTTACACCGGGGAGCTGTTTTTT,CASSIGSYTGELFF
few,NA,TRBV10-3,TRBJ1-1,TGTGCCATCAGTGACGAGAATTTTGAAGCTTTCTTT,CAISDENFEAFF
NA,NA,TRBV6-1,TRBJ1-5,TGTGCCAGCAGTGAAGCGGGAGGGAATCAGCCCCAGCATTTT,CASSEAGGNQPQHF
NA,TRBD1,TRBV7-3,TRBJ2-2,TGTGCCAGCAGCTTAATTCCGACAGGGGGGGCCGGGGAGCTGTTTTTT,CASSLIPTGGAGELFF
NA,NA,TRBV5-1,TRBJ2-1,TGCGCCAGCGGCAGGGGCGGGAGCTCCTACAATGAGCAGTTCTTC,CASGRGGSSYNEQFF
NA,NA,TRBV19,TRBJ1-5,TGTGCCAGTAGTATTTATTCAGGGCTCTTCCAGCCCCAGCATTTT,CASSIYSGLFQPQHF
NA,NA,TRBV21-1,TRBJ2-3,TGTGCCAGCAGCAAAGTCGAGCTAGCGGAATGCGCTAGCACAGATACGCAGTATTTT,CASSKVELAECASTDTQYF
few,NA,TRBV2,TRBJ1-2,TGTGCCAGCAGCAGGGATAACTATGGCTACACCTTC,CASSRDNYGYTF
NA,NA,TRBV11-3,TRBJ1-3,TGTGCCAGCAGCTCGTCGGGGGGGAGTGACACCATATATTTT,CASSSSGGSDTIYF
NA,NA,TRBV6-5,TRBJ2-5,TGTGCCAGCAGTCCGACTGGAACTAGCAAGACCCAGTACTTC,CASSPTGTSKTQYF
few,TRBD2,TRBV5-1,TRBJ2-6,TGCGCCAGCAGCTTGGATAGGCGGGAGGGCCCTGGGGCCAACGTCCTGACTTTC,CASSLDRREGPGANVLTF
NA,TRBD1,TRBV4-1,TRBJ2-3,TGCGCCAGCAGCTTGGGACAGGTGAACACAGATACGCAGTATTTT,CASSLGQVNTDTQYF
NA,NA,TRBV11-2,TRBJ1-2,TGTGCCAGCAGCTTAGGACAGAGAAGCGGCTACACCTTC,CASSLGQRSGYTF
NA,NA,TRBV6-6,TRBJ2-7,TGTGCCAGCTCCCCCCGGGGATCCTCCTACGAGCAGTACTTC,CASSPRGSSYEQYF
NA,TRBD1,TRBV27,TRBJ2-2,TGTGCCAGCAGTTTTTCAAGGACAGGACGAATGGGCGGGGAGCTGTTTTTT,CASSFSRTGRMGGELFF
NA,TRBD1,TRBV4-3,TRBJ2-7,TGCGCCAGCAGCCAAGATGACAGGGGAATCTACGAGCAGTACTTC,CASSQDDRGIYEQYF
NA,TRBD2,TRBV4-1,TRBJ2-7,TGCGCCAGCAGCCAAGATCCAGCTACCCTTAGCGGGAGCGGAAGGACATACGAGCAGTACTTC,CASSQDPATLSGSGRTYEQYF
NA,TRBD1,TRBV10-3,TRBJ2-1,TGTGCCATCAGTGATCCGGGACAGGTGGGCTTCTACAATGAGCAGTTCTTC,CAISDPGQVGFYNEQFF
NA,NA,TRBV6-5,TRBJ1-5,TGTGCCAGCAGTTACCGGGGAGAGCAGCCCCAGCATTTT,CASSYRGEQPQHF
NA,NA,TRBV27,TRBJ2-3,TGTGCCAGCAGAGGTAGGGGAAGGGGGACGCAGTATTTT,CASRGRGRGTQYF
NA,TRBD2,TRBV28,TRBJ2-3,TGTGCCAGCAGCTCTACCGGCGGGGGTCGGAAAGCAGATACGCAGTATTTT,CASSSTGGGRKADTQYF
NA,NA,TRBV7-6,TRBJ2-3,TGTGCCAGCAGCTTAGCGGAGGATACGCAGTATTTT,CASSLAEDTQYF
NA,NA,TRBV18,TRBJ2-7,TGTGCCAGCTCAACAGGGATACACGAGCAGTACTTC,CASSTGIHEQYF
NA,NA,TRBV9,TRBJ1-3,TGTGCCAGCAGCGTCGAACCAACAATCTCTGGAAACACCATATATTTT,CASSVEPTISGNTIYF
NA,TRBD2,TRBV28,TRBJ2-7,TGTGCCAGCACGGGCAACCCTGGACTAGGAGTGCAGTACTTC,CASTGNPGLGVQYF
NA,NA,TRBV18,TRBJ1-1,TGTGCCAGCTCACCAAGTTTAAGCAGGGGCGCCATGAACACTGAAGCTTTCTTT,CASSPSLSRGAMNTEAFF
once,TRBD2,TRBV6-4,TRBJ2-1,TGTGCCAGCAGGGGGGGACTAGTGAATGAGCAGTTCTTC,CASRGGLVNEQFF
NA,TRBD2,TRBV9,TRBJ2-3,TGTGCCAGCAGCGTGACTAGCGGAGCAAGTACAGATACGCAGTATTTT,CASSVTSGASTDTQYF
NA,NA,TRBV10-3,TRBJ1-3,TGTGCCATCAGTGGAGAGACTGGAAACACCATATATTTT,CAISGETGNTIYF
NA,NA,TRBV28,TRBJ2-2,TGTGCCAGCCGGGTATTTGGGTGGTCCGGGGAGCTGTTTTTT,CASRVFGWSGELFF
NA,TRBD1,TRBV30,TRBJ1-5,TGTGCCTGGAGTAGGGGGCGCGTACGAATAGAGCCCCAGCATTTT,CAWSRGRVRIEPQHF
NA,TRBD2,TRBV27,TRBJ2-1,TGTGCCAGCATGGGAACTAGCGGGCCGTCCTACAATGAGCAGTTCTTC,CASMGTSGPSYNEQFF
NA,TRBD1,TRBV14,TRBJ1-1,TGTGCCAGCAGACCATCGACAGGGGGAAACACTGAAGCTTTCTTT,CASRPSTGGNTEAFF
NA,TRBD1,TRBV6-1,TRBJ1-2,TGTGCCAGCAGTGGGACAGGGAAGGCCTATGGCTACACCTTC,CASSGTGKAYGYTF
NA,TRBD1,TRBV27,TRBJ2-1,TGTGCCAGCAGTTTAGAGGGGGCTTCGAGCTCCTACAATGAGCAGTTCTTC,CASSLEGASSSYNEQFF
NA,NA,TRBV25-1,TRBJ2-5,TGTGCCAGCAGTGAATCCGTAATCACCGGGGGGACCCAGTACTTC,CASSESVITGGTQYF
NA,NA,TRBV5-3,TRBJ2-2,TGTGCCAGAAGCCCCTGTGGAGGGTGGAGTGAAGACGGGGAGCTGTTTTTT,CARSPCGGWSEDGELFF
NA,TRBD2,TRBV25-1,TRBJ2-2,TGTGCCAGCAGTGCAGCGGGAGGGGGATACACCGGGGAGCTGTTTTTT,CASSAAGGGYTGELFF
NA,NA,TRBV29-1,TRBJ2-6,TGCAGCGTCCAAACGGGGTTTACAGGGGCCAACGTCCTGACTTTC,CSVQTGFTGANVLTF
NA,TRBD1,TRBV9,TRBJ2-3,TGTGCCAGCAGCGCGTCTCAGGGGGCGAGCACAGATACGCAGTATTTT,CASSASQGASTDTQYF
NA,NA,TRBV16,TRBJ2-7,TGTGCCAGCAGCCACCGGGGGAGGCACTACGAGCAGTACTTC,CASSHRGRHYEQYF
NA,TRBD1,TRBV6-1,TRBJ2-5,TGTGCCATCACCCCGAACAGGGGGGAGACCCAGTACTTC,CAITPNRGETQYF